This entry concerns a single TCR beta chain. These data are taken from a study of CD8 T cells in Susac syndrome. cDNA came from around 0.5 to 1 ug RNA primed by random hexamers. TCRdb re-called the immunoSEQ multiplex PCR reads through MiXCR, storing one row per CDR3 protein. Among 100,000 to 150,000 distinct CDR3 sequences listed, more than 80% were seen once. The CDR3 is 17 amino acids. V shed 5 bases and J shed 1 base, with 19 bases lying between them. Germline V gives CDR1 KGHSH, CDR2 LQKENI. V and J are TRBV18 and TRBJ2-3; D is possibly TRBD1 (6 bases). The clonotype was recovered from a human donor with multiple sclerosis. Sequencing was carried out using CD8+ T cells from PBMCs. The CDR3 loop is CASSEPGVTYRTDTQYF. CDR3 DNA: TGTGCCAGCTCAGAACCAGGGGTGACCTACCGCACAGATACGCAGTATTTT. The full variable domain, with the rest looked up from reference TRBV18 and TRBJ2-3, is NAGVMQNPRHLVRRRGQEARLRCSPMKGHSHVYWYRQLPEEGLKFMVYLQKENIIDESGMPKERFSAEFPKEGPSILRIQQVVRGDSAAYFCASSEPGVTYRTDTQYFGPGTRLTVL.